This T cell receptor beta chain emerged from a study of control samples from healthy donors and cancer patients (TCRdb year 2020). Sequences MDHEN (CDR1) and SYDVKM (CDR2) are obtained from the germline V gene. At the junction V is shortened by 3 bases and J by 1 base; bases outside the gene matches: 1. The CDR3 holds 14 amino acids from the cysteine to the phenylalanine. The kept DNA is CDR3 alone, 42 bases in frame from the first base. As regards this clone: It has no known antigen specificity. The input lacks base qualities; no much larger clone sits a single base away.

Library creation used the immunoSEQ multiplex PCR assay. TCRdb carries this immuneACCESS record with in-frame sequences only. Its versions omit some clonotypes, under half of them owing to an unresolved V gene in the studies checked, with the rest unexplained. The sample table shows about 76,000 clones, and under 90% are seen once. Approximately 9.4% of the sample belongs to the ten largest clones. The sequence is built from TRBV28 and TRBJ2-5, with 8 bases aligning to TRBD1. The source material was PBMCs. The receptor comes from a woman in her forties or fifties with colorectal cancer. In nucleotides, the sequence is TGTGCCAGCAGTTTTGACAGGGGCCAAGAGACCCAGTACTTC. This encodes CASSFDRGQETQYF.